The clone carrying this TCR beta chain was observed at least ten times. Its specificity is not known. Time point described: persistent/refractory GD, antithyroid drugs over 5 years with positive TRAb. PBMC RNA served as the TCR library source. From an endocrinology department in Xi'an, China, came the patients. CDR3 length equals 14 residues. From germline, CDR1 is SNHLY and CDR2 FYNNEI. Deletions cut 1 base from V and 5 bases from J, with 11 bases between. To make TCR beta libraries, researchers used iRepertoire HTBI primers and Arm-PCR of CDR3 regions. In the authors' methods: Across samples, around 60 TRBV and 13 to 15 TRBJ segments were found. Using its own MiXCR run on the multiplex PCR reads, TCRdb lists one record per CDR3 protein. It is TCRdb's table, rather than the study itself, that gives the V and J calls and clone size. The sample consists of about 460,000 distinct CDR3 sequences, 22% of them appearing once.

The data were taken from a study of regulatory T cells in long-lasting Graves disease. Study-wide background: Persistence in Graves' disease required over 5 years of antithyroid drugs plus positive TSH receptor antibodies.

Study-level results: The study found lower TCR diversity in persistent Graves' patients than in newly diagnosed ones.

This TCR was sampled from a female donor with Graves disease. The chain couples TRBV2 to TRBJ2-5, with a weak D call TRBD1 (6 bases). The source material was peripheral blood mononuclear cells (PBMCs), sampled when the disease was refractory, from a patient treated with antithyroid drugs. CDR3 nucleotide sequence: TGTGCCAGCAGTGAAGTATTGGGGGCGGAGACCCAGTACTTC. Protein: CASSEVLGAETQYF.